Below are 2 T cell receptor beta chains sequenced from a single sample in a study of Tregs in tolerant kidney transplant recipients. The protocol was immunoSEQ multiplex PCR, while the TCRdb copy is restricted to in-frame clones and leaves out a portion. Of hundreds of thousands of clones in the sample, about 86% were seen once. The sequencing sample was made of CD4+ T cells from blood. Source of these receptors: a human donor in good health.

CDR3 protein: CASSRGTDSYNEQFF. The CDR3 nucleotides are TGCGCCAGCAGTAGAGGGACAGACTCCTACAATGAGCAGTTCTTC. The chain carries TRBV5-1 and TRBJ2-1; 7 nucleotides line up with TRBD1. V dropped 5 bases and J dropped 0; count of bases not matched to a gene: 5. The CDR3 totals 15 residues. CDR1 and CDR2 from the germline V gene are SGHRS and YFSETQ.

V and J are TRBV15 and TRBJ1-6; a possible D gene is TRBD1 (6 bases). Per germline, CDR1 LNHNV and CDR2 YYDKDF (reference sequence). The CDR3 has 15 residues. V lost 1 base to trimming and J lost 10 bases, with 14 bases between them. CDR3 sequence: CATSRGSGDNSPLHF. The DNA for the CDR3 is TGTGCCACCAGCAGAGGAAGTGGGGACAACTCACCCCTCCACTTT.